This TCR beta chain is from a study of monozygotic twins with inflammatory bowel disease. Regarding the study as a whole: Lower TCRbeta diversity (inverse Simpson) was seen in IBD patients than in healthy co-twins.

The cDNA of both the TCRalpha and TCRbeta chains was subjected to two nested PCRs of approximately 16 and 9 cycles. Using the 5' RACE reads, TCRdb records one entry per CDR3 protein without DNA. The sample has around 400,000 distinct CDR3 sequences; the top ten hold about 2.3%. Researchers collected approximately 2.7 ml of blood per donor. T cells were not sorted, and total RNA was isolated straight from whole blood. Per the germline V gene, CDR1 is SGDLS and CDR2 is YYNGEE. This CDR3 has 16 amino acids. Points on this clonotype: What it recognizes is unknown.

The sample consisted of blood. The chain recombines TRBV9 with TRBJ2-1; TCRdb gives TRBD2 as the D gene, but with no DNA this cannot be confirmed. The clonotype originates from a human donor with ulcerative colitis or Crohn's disease, or a healthy co-twin of an affected twin (not recorded which). This chain's CDR3 is CASSVEELPSYNEQFF.